The 32 T cell receptor beta chains reported below all come from one sample, sequenced in a study of blood T cell repertoires in COVID-19. Some clones are missing from TCRdb's copy, which holds only in-frame ones; the method was immunoSEQ multiplex PCR. The sample holds under 150,000 clones; roughly 80% are singletons and the top ten take roughly 1.5%. The sample comprised peripheral blood. Source of these receptors: a man aged 50-60 years with acute or convalescent COVID-19.

This clone was picked up a small number of times. The chain employs TRBV6-5 and TRBJ1-2, with 7 bases identical to TRBD1. V gave up 7 bases and J gave up 5 bases; unmatched junction bases: 7. The CDR3 extends over 13 amino acids. Germline V CDR1 and CDR2: MNHEY, SVGAGI. The CDR3 is CASTTGTVYGYTF. As DNA, the CDR3 is TGTGCCAGCACCACCGGGACAGTTTATGGCTACACCTTC.

V is TRBV5-5 and J is TRBJ2-2; 8 nucleotides line up with TRBD1. The CDR3 is 15 residues long. Germline V gene lookup returns CDR1 SGHKS and CDR2 YYEKEE (reference sequence). V shed 1 base, J shed 5 bases, and the junction held 4 bases outside the gene matches. CDR3 in DNA: TGTGCCAGCAGCTTGTTCCAGGGGGCTACCGGGGAGCTGTTTTTT. Residues: CASSLFQGATGELFF.

This clone was detected only a few times. V is TRBV28 and J is TRBJ1-5; 9 nucleotides align to TRBD1. The CDR3 length is 14 residues. The V and J ends lost 6 bases and 7 bases, in that order; junction bases with no gene match: 7. CDR1 is MDHEN and CDR2 is SYDVKM in the germline V gene. CDR3 protein: CASSQGQGKQPQHF. CDR3 in DNA: TGTGCCAGCAGCCAGGGACAGGGTAAACAGCCCCAGCATTTT.

The V call is TRBV2, the J call TRBJ2-2; 12 nucleotides agree with TRBD2. The CDR3 loop spans 18 amino acids. The J segment lost 0 bases and the V segment lost 6 bases, leaving 8 bases of the junction unmatched. Looked up from germline, CDR1 is SNHLY and CDR2 is FYNNEI. The CDR3 DNA follows: TGTGCCAGCAGAACTAGCGGGGGGCCGAATCCGAACACCGGGGAGCTGTTTTTT. Translating it yields CASRTSGGPNPNTGELFF.

The CDR3 protein is CASSLQGTPGTEAFF. The CDR3, as DNA: TGTGCCAGCAGCCTGCAAGGGACACCGGGCACTGAAGCTTTCTTT. The chain joins TRBV7-3 to TRBJ1-1; weak D call: TRBD1 (6 bases). The CDR3 covers 15 residues. Trimming shortened V by 5 bases and J by 4 bases, and 17 bases separated the two germline ends. CDR1 is SGHTA and CDR2 is FQGTGA in the germline V gene.

This chain joins TRBV5-6 and TRBJ2-7; D might be TRBD2 (5 bases). The CDR3 runs 14 residues. The germline V gene has CDR1 SGHDT and CDR2 YYEEEE. The V and J ends lost 0 bases and 1 base respectively, with 8 bases between them. CDR3 sequence (DNA): TGTGCCAGCAGCTTGGGCCGGGATTCCTACGAGCAGTACTTC. Amino acid sequence: CASSLGRDSYEQYF.

V usage is TRBV15 and J usage is TRBJ1-5, with D possibly being TRBD1 (6 bases). The V gene's germline CDR1 is LNHNV and CDR2 YYDKDF (reference sequence). Trimming shortened V by 0 bases and J by 6 bases, and 12 bases separated the two germline ends. There are 15 residues in the CDR3. CDR3 coding DNA: TGTGCCACCAGCAGAGACGTGGGGGCAAGTCAGCCCCAGCATTTT. Translation: CATSRDVGASQPQHF.

The gene calls are TRBV2 and TRBJ2-6; 10 bases agree with TRBD1. Germline-derived CDR1 and CDR2 are SNHLY and FYNNEI. V lost 8 bases to trimming and J lost 0 bases; unmatched junction nucleotides: 1. The CDR3 runs 15 residues. CDR3 DNA sequence: TGTGCCAGCGGGACAGGGGCCTCTGGGGCCAACGTCCTGACTTTC. Translating gives CASGTGASGANVLTF.

The chain has TRBV6-5 and TRBJ1-2, with 7 nucleotides matching TRBD1. The germline V gene has CDR1 MNHEY and CDR2 SVGAGI. Unmatched junction bases numbered 4, after V lost 6 bases and J lost 3 bases. The CDR3 loop spans 13 amino acids. The CDR3 sequence is CASSPTGDYGYTF. Here the CDR3 DNA reads TGTGCCAGCAGCCCCACAGGGGACTATGGCTACACCTTC.

This clone has just a few counts. The gene calls are TRBV28 and TRBJ1-2; D may be TRBD1 (6 bases). The CDR3 is made up of 15 amino acids. Looked up from germline, CDR1 is MDHEN and CDR2 is SYDVKM. V was shortened by 6 bases and J by 2 bases, with 16 bases between the two germline ends. The CDR3 here is CASSRPGAKNYGYTF. CDR3 nucleotide sequence: TGTGCCAGCAGCCGCCCAGGGGCGAAGAACTATGGCTACACCTTC.

The V and J genes are TRBV5-1 and TRBJ2-7; TRBD1 aligns across 9 bases. Germline V CDR1 and CDR2: SGHRS, YFSETQ. This CDR3 comprises 17 residues. Trimming cost V 3 bases and J 0 bases; bases outside gene matches: 10. CDR3 in amino acids: CASSSSSTGGFSYEQYF. The DNA for the CDR3 is TGCGCCAGCAGCTCTTCTTCGACAGGGGGATTCTCCTACGAGCAGTACTTC.

This clone turned up a few times. The V gene is TRBV5-6, the J gene TRBJ1-2; a possible D gene is TRBD1 (6 bases). The germline gives CDR1 SGHDT, CDR2 YYEEEE. This CDR3 region has 13 residues. V was clipped by 4 bases and J by 4 bases, with 11 bases between them. DNA of the CDR3: TGTGCCAGCAGCCGCGGACAGATCTATGGCTACACCTTC. It encodes CASSRGQIYGYTF.

This clone was detected only a few times. J is TRBJ1-2 and V is TRBV30; no clear D. The V gene's germline CDR1 is GTSNPN and CDR2 SVGIG (reference sequence). V shed 2 bases and J shed 13 bases, with 17 bases lying between them. The CDR3 is made up of 12 amino acids. For the CDR3, the DNA is TGTGCCTGGAGTAAGAGGAGTCTAGACTGCACCTTC. This translates into CAWSKRSLDCTF.

The CDR3 sequence: CASSLRRDRGLYEQYF. CDR3 DNA sequence: TGTGCCAGCAGCCTGCGACGGGACAGGGGCTTGTACGAGCAGTACTTC. The chain employs TRBV3-1 (or the pseudogene TRBV3-2) and TRBJ2-7; 10 nucleotides agree with TRBD1. J gave up 4 bases and V 4 bases, and 10 bases lay outside the gene matches. Germline assignment: CDR1 LGHDT and CDR2 YNNKEL (reference sequence). This CDR3 is built from 16 residues.

Here the CDR3 reads CASSQGTGGVETQYF. The CDR3 region has the DNA TGTGCCAGCAGCCAGGGGACAGGGGGGGTAGAGACCCAGTACTTC. V and J are TRBV3-1 (or the pseudogene TRBV3-2) and TRBJ2-5; TRBD1 aligns across 11 bases. This CDR3 is 15 amino acids long. V trimming: 3 bases; J trimming: 4 bases; junction bases outside the gene matches: 4. In germline, CDR1 is LGHDT, CDR2 YNNKEL (reference sequence).

The rearrangement uses TRBV4-1 and TRBJ2-2; no firm D call. V dropped 2 bases and J dropped 0 bases, with 13 bases sitting between them. Germline CDR1 and CDR2: MGHRA and YSYEKL. The CDR3 is 17 amino acids. The CDR3 bases are TGCGCCAGCAGCCAATTCACAGCAGCTGCGAACACCGGGGAGCTGTTTTTT. It specifies CASSQFTAAANTGELFF.

The chain uses TRBV9 and TRBJ2-2; D gene unclear. V was cut by 0 bases and J by 2 bases, with 8 bases left in between. The CDR3 extends over 15 amino acids. Germline values: CDR1 SGDLS, CDR2 YYNGEE. In DNA form, the CDR3 reads TGTGCCAGCAGCGTAGATCCGGGTAACACCGGGGAGCTGTTTTTT. Translating gives CASSVDPGNTGELFF.

The V gene is TRBV7-3, the J gene TRBJ1-6, with D tentatively TRBD1 (6 bases). CDR3 size: 13 residues. In germline, CDR1 is SGHTA, CDR2 FQGTGA. V dropped 1 base and J dropped 10 bases, with 8 bases sitting between them. Here the CDR3 reads CASSLNRDSPLHF. CDR3 nucleotides: TGTGCCAGCAGCTTAAACAGGGACTCACCCCTCCACTTT.

The chain has TRBV6-2 or TRBV6-3 and TRBJ2-6; the match to TRBD1 covers 7 bases. After removal of 4 bases from V and 2 bases from J, the junction contained 5 bases not matched to a gene. This CDR3 is 16 amino acids long. Germline lookup yields CDR1 MNHEY and CDR2 SVGEGT. The CDR3 region is CASSSPGQAGANVLTF. In DNA, the CDR3 is TGTGCCAGCAGTTCCCCCGGACAGGCTGGGGCCAACGTCCTGACTTTC.

The chain has TRBV9 and TRBJ2-1; D is uncertain. The germline V gene has CDR1 SGDLS and CDR2 YYNGEE. The CDR3 is made up of 11 amino acids. Trimming shortened V by 1 base and J by 8 bases, and 4 bases separated the two germline ends. The DNA of the CDR3 is TGTGCCAGCAGCGTACGAGATGAGCAGTTCTTC. Protein sequence: CASSVRDEQFF. Together with reference TRBV9 and TRBJ2-1, the CDR3 gives the full variable domain: DSGVTQTPKHLITATGQRVTLRCSPRSGDLSVYWYQQSLDQGLQFLIQYYNGEERAKGNILERFSAQQFPDLHSELNLSSLELGDSALYFCASSVRDEQFFGPGTRLTVL.

This sequence joins TRBV6-6 and TRBJ1-2, with D possibly being TRBD1 (5 bases). V gave up 2 bases and J gave up 1 base, with 8 bases separating them. The germline gives CDR1 MNHNY, CDR2 SVGAGI (reference sequence). The CDR3 length is 14 residues. CDR3 region: CASSYNQGNYGYTF. Here the CDR3 DNA reads TGTGCCAGCAGTTACAATCAGGGTAACTATGGCTACACCTTC.

V is TRBV5-4 and J is TRBJ2-1; 11 bases map to TRBD1. CDR3 length: 15 amino acids. The junction had 5 bases not matched to a gene; V was cut back by 3 bases and J by 6 bases. Germline V gene data show CDR1 as SGHNT and CDR2 as YYREEE (reference sequence). The CDR3 here is CASSSPGQGVNEQFF. CDR3 nucleotides: TGTGCCAGCAGCTCACCGGGACAGGGGGTCAATGAGCAGTTCTTC.

The chain has TRBV1 and TRBJ1-2. TRBV1 is a documented pseudogene. The CDR3 is made up of 14 amino acids. The CDR3: CTSSPPFPRWGYTF. Written as DNA, the CDR3 is TGCACCAGCAGCCCACCTTTTCCGCGCTGGGGCTACACCTTC.

This rearrangement joins TRBV29-1 to TRBJ1-5, with TRBD1 matching over 9 bases. CDR3 length equals 13 residues. Looked up from germline, CDR1 is SQVTM and CDR2 is ANQGSEA. The junction had 7 bases not matched to a gene; V was cut back by 7 bases and J by 6 bases. CDR3 amino acids: CSATGGDGQPQHF. As DNA, the CDR3 is TGCAGCGCCACAGGGGGCGACGGTCAGCCCCAGCATTTT.

The chain is built from TRBV7-9 and TRBJ1-1; D call uncertain. CDR3 length equals 13 residues. Germline assignment: CDR1 SEHNR and CDR2 FQNEAQ (reference sequence). The V gene lost 0 bases and the J gene lost 1 base, with 3 bases spanning the gap. This chain's CDR3 is CASSLAGNTEAFF. As DNA, the CDR3 is TGTGCCAGCAGCTTAGCCGGGAACACTGAAGCTTTCTTT.

V and J are TRBV5-1 and TRBJ1-2; D uncertain. The V and J ends lost 0 bases and 5 bases respectively, with 11 bases between them. CDR3 length equals 14 residues. Germline V gives CDR1 SGHRS, CDR2 YFSETQ. CDR3: CASSLVLPGYGYTF. The CDR3 DNA reads TGCGCCAGCAGCTTGGTATTACCGGGGTATGGCTACACCTTC.

This chain connects TRBV5-1 to TRBJ1-1; no reliable D call. This CDR3 has 14 amino acids. V was trimmed by 0 bases and J by 5 bases, leaving 11 bases between them. Per the germline V gene, CDR1 is SGHRS and CDR2 is YFSETQ. CDR3 in DNA: TGCGCCAGCAGCTTGGCCGAAGGAGGGACTGAAGCTTTCTTT. It specifies CASSLAEGGTEAFF.

This clone was counted between two and nine times. The gene calls are TRBV24-1 and TRBJ1-2, with 7 bases lining up with TRBD1. J lost 4 bases, V lost 5 bases, and 0 bases had no gene match. CDR3 size: 12 residues. The germline gives CDR1 KGHDR, CDR2 SFDVKD. Here the CDR3 DNA reads TGTGCCACCAGTGGGACAGGCTATGGCTACACCTTC. Encoded protein: CATSGTGYGYTF.

This sequence joins TRBV19 and TRBJ2-2; 9 positions agree with TRBD1. After removal of 7 bases from V and 4 bases from J, the junction contained 7 bases not matched to a gene. The CDR3 is 15 residues long. Germline V gene lookup returns CDR1 LNHDA and CDR2 SQIVND (reference sequence). The CDR3 sequence is CASIARDRATGELFF. The CDR3 nucleotides read TGTGCCAGTATCGCCCGGGACAGGGCCACCGGGGAGCTGTTTTTT.

The count of this clone is one. The chain links TRBV6-5 to TRBJ2-3; TRBD1 is a possible D gene (5 bases). This CDR3 has 15 residues. Germline assignment: CDR1 MNHEY and CDR2 SVGAGI. V was cut by 2 bases and J by 2 bases, with 11 bases left in between. CDR3 loop: CASSYGVRDTDTQYF. In DNA, the CDR3 is TGTGCCAGCAGTTACGGTGTCAGGGACACAGATACGCAGTATTTT.

The J gene is TRBJ1-1, the V gene TRBV9, with TRBD1 identical over 7 bases. After removal of 6 bases from V and 6 bases from J, the junction contained 8 bases not matched to a gene. The CDR3 consists of 13 residues. CDR1 is SGDLS and CDR2 is YYNGEE in the germline V gene. CDR3 sequence: CASTLHRGAEAFF. The CDR3 region has the DNA TGTGCCAGCACCCTACACAGGGGTGCTGAAGCTTTCTTT.

This chain connects TRBV3-1 (or the pseudogene TRBV3-2) to TRBJ1-2; D gene unclear. Trimming left V 1 base short and J 6 bases short, with 6 bases between. In germline, CDR1 is LGHDT, CDR2 YNNKEL (reference sequence). The CDR3 extends over 12 amino acids. The CDR3 reads CASSQGEDGYTF. The CDR3 nucleotides read TGTGCCAGCAGCCAAGGGGAGGATGGCTACACCTTC.